The clone carrying this TCR beta chain was observed a few times. Relative to the germline gene, one junction end is altered; a read error may explain this. Axillary draining lymph nodes of breast cancer patients supplied the node samples. CDR1 and CDR2 (germline): LGHNA, YSLEER. The CDR3 totals 16 residues. One entry per CDR3 protein, called by TCRdb with MiXCR from the multiplex PCR reads. The sample consists of fewer than 90,000 distinct CDR3 sequences, about 27% of them appearing once. This sample is drawn from a study of breast tumors, draining lymph nodes, adjacent tissues. Input material: axillary lymph node tissue. The chain joins TRBV4-3 to TRBJ1-1; 7 bases agree with TRBD1. The origin of this receptor is a female donor with breast cancer. Some clones in this sample may be carry-over from other donors' samples. In DNA form, the CDR3 reads TGCGCCAGCAGACAAGAAGCGACAGGGCGGAACACTGAAGCTTTCTTT. Its translation is CASRQEATGRNTEAFF.